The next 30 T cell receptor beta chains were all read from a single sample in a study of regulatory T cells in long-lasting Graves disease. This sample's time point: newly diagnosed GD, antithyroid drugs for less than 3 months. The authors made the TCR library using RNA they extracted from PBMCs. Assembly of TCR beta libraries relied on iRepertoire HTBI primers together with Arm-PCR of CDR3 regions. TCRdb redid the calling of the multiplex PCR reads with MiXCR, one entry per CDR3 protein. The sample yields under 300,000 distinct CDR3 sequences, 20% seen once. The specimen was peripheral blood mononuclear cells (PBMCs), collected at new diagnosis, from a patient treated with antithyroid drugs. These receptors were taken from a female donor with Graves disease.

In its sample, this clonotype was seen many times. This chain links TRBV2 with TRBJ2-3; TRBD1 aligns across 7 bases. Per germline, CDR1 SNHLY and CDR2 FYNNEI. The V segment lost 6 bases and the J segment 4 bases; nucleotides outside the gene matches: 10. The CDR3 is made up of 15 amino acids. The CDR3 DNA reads TGTGCCAGCAGGTTCAGAGGGGGCTGGGCAGATACGCAGTATTTT. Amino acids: CASRFRGGWADTQYF.

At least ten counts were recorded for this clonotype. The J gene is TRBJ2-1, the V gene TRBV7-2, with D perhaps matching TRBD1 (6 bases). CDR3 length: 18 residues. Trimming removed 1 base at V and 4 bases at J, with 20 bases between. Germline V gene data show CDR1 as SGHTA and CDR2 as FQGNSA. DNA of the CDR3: TGTGCCAGCAGCTTAGGGACAGTACATAGGTGGGGTTACAATGAGCAGTTCTTC. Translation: CASSLGTVHRWGYNEQFF.

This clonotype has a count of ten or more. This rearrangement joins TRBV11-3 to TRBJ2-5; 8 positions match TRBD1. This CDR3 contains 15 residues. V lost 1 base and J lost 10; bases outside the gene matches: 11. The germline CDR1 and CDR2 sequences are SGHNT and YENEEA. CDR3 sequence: CASSLGTGQGSNQYF. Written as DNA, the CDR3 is TGTGCCAGCAGCTTAGGCACAGGACAGGGCTCGAACCAGTACTTC.

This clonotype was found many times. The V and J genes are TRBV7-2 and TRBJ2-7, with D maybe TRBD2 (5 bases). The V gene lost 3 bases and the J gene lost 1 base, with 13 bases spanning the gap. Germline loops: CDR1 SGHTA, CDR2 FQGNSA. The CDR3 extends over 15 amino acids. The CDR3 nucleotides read TGTGCCAGCAGCTTGGGCGGACTCCAGTCCTACGAGCAGTACTTC. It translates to CASSLGGLQSYEQYF. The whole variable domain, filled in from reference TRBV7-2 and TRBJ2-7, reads GAGVSQSPSNKVTEKGKDVELRCDPISGHTALYWYRQSLGQGLEFLIYFQGNSAPDKSGLPSDRFSAERTGGSVSTLTIQRTQQEDSAVYLCASSLGGLQSYEQYFGPGTRLTVT.

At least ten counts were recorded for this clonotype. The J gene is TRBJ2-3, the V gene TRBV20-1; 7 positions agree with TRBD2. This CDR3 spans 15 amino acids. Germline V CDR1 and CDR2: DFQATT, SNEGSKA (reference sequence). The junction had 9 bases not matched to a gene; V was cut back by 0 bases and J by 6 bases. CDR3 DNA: TGCAGTGCTAGAGATGCGGGAGTCGTAAAGGATACGCAGTATTTT. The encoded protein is CSARDAGVVKDTQYF.

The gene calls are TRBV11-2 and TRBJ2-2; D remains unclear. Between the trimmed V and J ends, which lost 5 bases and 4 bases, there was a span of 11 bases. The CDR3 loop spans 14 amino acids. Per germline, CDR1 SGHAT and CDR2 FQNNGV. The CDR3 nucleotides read TGTGCCAGCAGCCCCCGTCCGTCCACCGGGGAGCTGTTTTTT. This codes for CASSPRPSTGELFF.

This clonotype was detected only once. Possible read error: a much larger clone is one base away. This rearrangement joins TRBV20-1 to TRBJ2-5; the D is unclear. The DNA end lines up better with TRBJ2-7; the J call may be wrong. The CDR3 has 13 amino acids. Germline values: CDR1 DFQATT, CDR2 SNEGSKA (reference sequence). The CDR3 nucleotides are TGCAGTGCTAGCTCACCAGCAGCCTACGAGCAGTACTTC. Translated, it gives CSASSPAAYEQYF.

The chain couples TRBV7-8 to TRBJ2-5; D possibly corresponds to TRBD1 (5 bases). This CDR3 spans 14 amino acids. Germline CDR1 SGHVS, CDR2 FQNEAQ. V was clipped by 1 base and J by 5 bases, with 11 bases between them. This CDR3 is CASSLEAGWETQYF. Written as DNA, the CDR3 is TGTGCCAGCAGCTTAGAGGCAGGGTGGGAGACCCAGTACTTC.

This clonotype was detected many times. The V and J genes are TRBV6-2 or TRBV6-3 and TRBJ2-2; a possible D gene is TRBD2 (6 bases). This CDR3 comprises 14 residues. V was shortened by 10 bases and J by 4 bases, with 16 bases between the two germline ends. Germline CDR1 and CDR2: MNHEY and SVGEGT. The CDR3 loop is CATAGLSGTGELFF. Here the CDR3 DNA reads TGTGCCACAGCGGGTCTTTCGGGCACCGGGGAGCTGTTTTTT.

CDR3 region: CASSSGGSGDAFF. The CDR3, as DNA: TGTGCCAGCAGTTCTGGTGGGTCAGGGGACGCTTTCTTT. J is TRBJ1-1 and V is TRBV28; TRBD1 is a possible D gene (6 bases). V lost 4 bases to trimming and J lost 11 bases, with 17 bases between them. The CDR3 covers 13 residues. CDR1 is MDHEN, CDR2 SYDVKM, per germline.

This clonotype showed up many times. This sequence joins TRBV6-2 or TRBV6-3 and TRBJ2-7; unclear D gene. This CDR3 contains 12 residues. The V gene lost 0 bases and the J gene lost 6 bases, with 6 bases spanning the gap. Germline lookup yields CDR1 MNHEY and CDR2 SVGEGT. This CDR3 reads CASSYSDSEQYF. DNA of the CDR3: TGTGCCAGCAGTTACTCGGATTCCGAGCAGTACTTC.

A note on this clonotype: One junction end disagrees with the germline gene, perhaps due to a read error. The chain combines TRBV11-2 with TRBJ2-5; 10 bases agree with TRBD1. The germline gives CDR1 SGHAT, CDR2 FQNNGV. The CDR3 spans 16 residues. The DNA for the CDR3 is TGCGCCAGCAGCCAGGTCTGGTCCGGGACAGGGGAGACCCAGTGCTTC. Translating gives CASSQVWSGTGETQCF.

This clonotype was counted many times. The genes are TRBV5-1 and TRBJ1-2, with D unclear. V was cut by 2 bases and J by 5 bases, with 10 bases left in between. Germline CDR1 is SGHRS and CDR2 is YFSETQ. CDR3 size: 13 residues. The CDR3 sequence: CASSLGQEYGYTF. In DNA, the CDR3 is TGCGCCAGCAGCTTAGGGCAGGAGTATGGCTACACCTTC.

The CDR3 coding sequence is TGTGCCAGCAGCTACGAAGGGTCAGAATATAGCAATCAGCCCCAGCATTTT. Translation gives CASSYEGSEYSNQPQHF. The chain recombines TRBV7-2 with TRBJ1-5; D is ambiguous. Germline V gene data show CDR1 as SGHTA and CDR2 as FQGNSA. The CDR3 runs 17 residues. Trimming stripped 4 bases from V and 0 bases from J, with 16 bases between.

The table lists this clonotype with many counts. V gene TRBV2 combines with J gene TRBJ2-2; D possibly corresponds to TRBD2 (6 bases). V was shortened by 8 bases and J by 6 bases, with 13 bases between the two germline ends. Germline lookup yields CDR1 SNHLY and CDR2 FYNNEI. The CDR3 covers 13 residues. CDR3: CASRDFSAGELFF. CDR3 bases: TGTGCCAGCCGGGACTTCTCTGCCGGGGAGCTGTTTTTT.

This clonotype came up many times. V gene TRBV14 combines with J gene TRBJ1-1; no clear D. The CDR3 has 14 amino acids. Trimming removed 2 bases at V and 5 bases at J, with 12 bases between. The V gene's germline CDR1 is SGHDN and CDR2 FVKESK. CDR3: CASSQIGFGTEAFF. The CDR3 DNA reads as TGTGCCAGCAGCCAAATTGGGTTTGGAACTGAAGCTTTCTTT.

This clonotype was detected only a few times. CDR3 bases: TGTGCCAGTAGTATACCACCAGAAGAAAAACTGTTTTTT. Translation: CASSIPPEEKLFF. This sequence joins TRBV19 and TRBJ1-4; D gene unclear. The length of the CDR3 is 13 residues. The ends were cut back, 2 bases at V and 8 bases at J, with 9 bases in the middle. CDR1 is LNHDA and CDR2 is SQIVND in the germline V gene (reference sequence).

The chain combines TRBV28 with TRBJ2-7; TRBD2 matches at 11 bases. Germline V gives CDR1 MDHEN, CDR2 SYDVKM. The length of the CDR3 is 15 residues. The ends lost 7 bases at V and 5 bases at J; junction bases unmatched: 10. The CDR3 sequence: CASIQTSGIGDEQYF. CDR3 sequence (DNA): TGTGCCAGCATTCAGACTAGCGGGATAGGCGACGAGCAGTACTTC.

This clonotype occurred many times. DNA of the CDR3: TGTGCCAGCAGCCAAGACAGCGACAACTATGGCTACACCTTC. As protein: CASSQDSDNYGYTF. The V gene is TRBV5-6, the J gene TRBJ1-2; weak D call: TRBD1 (5 bases). Deletions cut 4 bases from V and 2 bases from J, with 12 bases between. CDR1 SGHDT and CDR2 YYEEEE come from the germline V gene. This CDR3 is 14 amino acids long.

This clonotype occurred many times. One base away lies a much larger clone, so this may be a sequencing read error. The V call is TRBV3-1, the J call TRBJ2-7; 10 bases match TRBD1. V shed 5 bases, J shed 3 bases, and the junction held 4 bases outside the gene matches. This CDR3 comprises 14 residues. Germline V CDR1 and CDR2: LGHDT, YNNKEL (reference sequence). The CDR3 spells CASSSRTGGYEQYF. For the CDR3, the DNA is TGTGCCAGCAGCTCTCGGACAGGGGGCTACGAGCAGTACTTC.

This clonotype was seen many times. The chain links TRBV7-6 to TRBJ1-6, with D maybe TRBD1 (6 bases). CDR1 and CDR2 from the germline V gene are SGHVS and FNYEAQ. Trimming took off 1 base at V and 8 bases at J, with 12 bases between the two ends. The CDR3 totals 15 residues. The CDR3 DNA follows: TGTGCCAGCAGCTTAGGGCGGACAGAGTATTCACCCCTCCACTTT. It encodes CASSLGRTEYSPLHF.

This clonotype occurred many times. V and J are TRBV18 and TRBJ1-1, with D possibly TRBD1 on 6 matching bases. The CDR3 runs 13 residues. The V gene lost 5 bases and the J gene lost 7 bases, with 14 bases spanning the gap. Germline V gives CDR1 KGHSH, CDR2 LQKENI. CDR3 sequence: CASSVIGGHEAFF. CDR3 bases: TGTGCCAGCTCAGTGATAGGGGGACATGAAGCTTTCTTT.

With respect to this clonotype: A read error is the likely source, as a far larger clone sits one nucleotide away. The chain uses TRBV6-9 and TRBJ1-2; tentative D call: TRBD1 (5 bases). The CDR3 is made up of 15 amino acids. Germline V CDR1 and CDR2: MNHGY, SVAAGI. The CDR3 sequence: CASSYARGSNYGCTF. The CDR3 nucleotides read TGTGCCAGCAGTTATGCGAGGGGCAGCAACTATGGCTGCACCTTC.

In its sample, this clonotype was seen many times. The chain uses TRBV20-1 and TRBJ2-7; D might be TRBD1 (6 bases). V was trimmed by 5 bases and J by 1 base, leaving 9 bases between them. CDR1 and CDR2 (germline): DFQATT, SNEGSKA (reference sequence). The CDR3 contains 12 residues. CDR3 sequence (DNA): TGCAGTGCTCCCGGACAGTCCTACGAGCAGTACTTC. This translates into CSAPGQSYEQYF.

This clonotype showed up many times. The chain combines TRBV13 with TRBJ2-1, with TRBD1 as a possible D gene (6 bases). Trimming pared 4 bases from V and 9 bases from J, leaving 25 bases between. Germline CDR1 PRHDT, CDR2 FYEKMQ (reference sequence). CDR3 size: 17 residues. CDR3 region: CASSYPTGGDLGGEQFF. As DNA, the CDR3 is TGTGCCAGCAGCTACCCTACTGGGGGCGACCTTGGTGGTGAGCAGTTCTTC.

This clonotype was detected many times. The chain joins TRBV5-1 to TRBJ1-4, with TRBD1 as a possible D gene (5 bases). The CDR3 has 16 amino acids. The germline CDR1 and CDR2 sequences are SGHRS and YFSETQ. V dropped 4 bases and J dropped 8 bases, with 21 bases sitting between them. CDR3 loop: CASSDSHTFTREKLFF. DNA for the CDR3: TGCGCCAGCAGCGACAGCCATACTTTCACGCGGGAAAAACTGTTTTTT.

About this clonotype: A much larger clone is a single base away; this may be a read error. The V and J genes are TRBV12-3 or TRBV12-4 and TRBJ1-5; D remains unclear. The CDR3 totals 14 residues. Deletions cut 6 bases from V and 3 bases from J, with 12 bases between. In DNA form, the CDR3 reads TGTGCCAGCAGCCTCAGGTTCTTCAATCAGCCCCAGCATTTT. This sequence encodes CASSLRFFNQPQHF.

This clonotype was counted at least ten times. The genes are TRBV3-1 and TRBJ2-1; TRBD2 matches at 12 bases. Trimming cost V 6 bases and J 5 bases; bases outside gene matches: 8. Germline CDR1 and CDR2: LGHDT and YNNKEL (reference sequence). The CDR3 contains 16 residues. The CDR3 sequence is CASRSLAGGRNNEQFF. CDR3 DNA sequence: TGTGCCAGCAGGAGCCTAGCGGGGGGGCGAAACAATGAGCAGTTCTTC.

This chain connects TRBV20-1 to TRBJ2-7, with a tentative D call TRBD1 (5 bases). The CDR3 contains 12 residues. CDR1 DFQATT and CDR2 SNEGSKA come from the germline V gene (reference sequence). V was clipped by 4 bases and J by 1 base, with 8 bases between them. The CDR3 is CSATTDSYEQYF. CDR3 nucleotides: TGCAGTGCTACGACAGATTCCTACGAGCAGTACTTC.

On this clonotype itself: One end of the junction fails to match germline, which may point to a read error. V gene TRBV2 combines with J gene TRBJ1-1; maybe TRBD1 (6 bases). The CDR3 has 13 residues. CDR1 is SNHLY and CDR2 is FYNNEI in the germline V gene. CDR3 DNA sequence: TGCGCCAGCAGCCGGGACACCTGGACTGAAGCTTTCTTT. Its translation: CASSRDTWTEAFF.